This is a list of T cell receptor beta chains from one sample in a study of cytomegalovirus exposure and HLA in healthy donors. Here immunoSEQ multiplex PCR was the method, and the copy in TCRdb shows in-frame clones only, minus some. The sample comprises roughly 150,000 clones, about 80% of which are singletons, and roughly 14% rests with the top ten. The sequenced material came from PBMCs. Every receptor here comes from a woman aged 40 to 50 in good health and CMV-seronegative. CDR3s include the opening cysteine and the closing phenylalanine or tryptophan. A D gene is named only where the DNA matches it firmly. Clone sizes are given selectively: once, few, many, or a class where the clone is expanded.

V gene: TRBV7-2
J gene: TRBJ1-1
clone size: -
D gene: -
CDR3 protein: CASSPERVVGAFF
CDR3 DNA: TGTGCCAGCAGCCCGGAGAGGGTTGTCGGAGCTTTCTTT

V gene: TRBV29-1
J gene: TRBJ2-1
clone size: -
D gene: -
CDR3 protein: CSVVTEGGSYNEQFF
CDR3 DNA: TGCAGCGTTGTCACAGAGGGCGGATCCTACAATGAGCAGTTCTTC

V gene: TRBV11-3
J gene: TRBJ2-3
clone size: -
D gene: -
CDR3 protein: CASSLDGRTDTQYF
CDR3 DNA: TGTGCCAGCAGCTTGGATGGGCGAACAGATACGCAGTATTTT

V gene: TRBV11-3
J gene: TRBJ2-7
clone size: -
D gene: TRBD1
CDR3 protein: CASSPGTGDEQYF
CDR3 DNA: TGTGCCAGCAGCCCAGGGACAGGGGACGAGCAGTACTTC

V gene: TRBV7-2
J gene: TRBJ2-1
clone size: -
D gene: TRBD2
CDR3 protein: CASSRSGGYYNEQFF
CDR3 DNA: TGTGCCAGCAGTCGTAGCGGGGGATACTACAATGAGCAGTTCTTC

V gene: TRBV29-1
J gene: TRBJ2-1
clone size: -
D gene: -
CDR3 protein: CSVGGGVPNEQFF
CDR3 DNA: TGCAGCGTTGGGGGCGGGGTACCCAATGAGCAGTTCTTC

V gene: TRBV11-2
J gene: TRBJ2-1
clone size: -
D gene: TRBD2
CDR3 protein: CASRLPGLLYNEQFF
CDR3 DNA: TGTGCCAGCAGATTACCGGGACTACTATACAATGAGCAGTTCTTC

V gene: TRBV5-6
J gene: TRBJ1-6
clone size: -
D gene: TRBD1
CDR3 protein: CASSASDREGSPLHF
CDR3 DNA: TGTGCCAGCAGCGCCTCGGACAGGGAAGGTTCACCCCTCCACTTT

V gene: TRBV7-2
J gene: TRBJ2-1
clone size: -
D gene: TRBD2
CDR3 protein: CASSLAFTSGRANEQFF
CDR3 DNA: TGTGCCAGCAGCTTAGCTTTTACTAGCGGGAGGGCCAATGAGCAGTTCTTC

V gene: TRBV7-2
J gene: TRBJ2-7
clone size: -
D gene: TRBD2
CDR3 protein: CASSLGAGAGSYEQYF
CDR3 DNA: TGTGCCAGCAGCTTAGGTGCGGGAGCGGGCTCCTACGAGCAGTACTTC

V gene: TRBV7-8
J gene: TRBJ2-5
clone size: -
D gene: TRBD2
CDR3 protein: CASSNSGRGQETQYF
CDR3 DNA: TGTGCCAGCAGCAATAGCGGGAGGGGCCAAGAGACCCAGTACTTC

V gene: TRBV9
J gene: TRBJ1-4
clone size: once
D gene: TRBD1
CDR3 protein: CASSVGVEGAREKLFF
CDR3 DNA: TGTGCCAGCAGCGTAGGGGTGGAGGGGGCACGTGAAAAACTGTTTTTT

V gene: TRBV4-1
J gene: TRBJ2-5
clone size: -
D gene: -
CDR3 protein: CASTYTTGSQETQYF
CDR3 DNA: TGCGCCAGCACCTACACCACAGGGTCCCAAGAGACCCAGTACTTC

V gene: TRBV7-6
J gene: TRBJ2-5
clone size: once
D gene: TRBD2
CDR3 protein: CASSSPSGRALETQYF
CDR3 DNA: TGTGCCAGCAGCTCCCCTAGCGGGAGGGCCTTGGAGACCCAGTACTTC

V gene: TRBV27
J gene: TRBJ2-1
clone size: -
D gene: TRBD2
CDR3 protein: CASRALAGYNEQFF
CDR3 DNA: TGTGCCAGCAGAGCTCTAGCGGGATACAATGAGCAGTTCTTC

V gene: TRBV11-2
J gene: TRBJ1-1
clone size: few
D gene: TRBD1
CDR3 protein: CASSLADRGANTEAFF
CDR3 DNA: TGTGCCAGCAGCTTAGCGGACAGGGGGGCGAACACTGAAGCTTTCTTT

V gene: TRBV4-2
J gene: TRBJ2-7
clone size: -
D gene: TRBD2
CDR3 protein: CASSQDRLAGGSYEQYF
CDR3 DNA: TGTGCCAGCAGCCAAGATAGACTAGCGGGGGGGTCCTACGAGCAGTACTTC

V gene: TRBV2
J gene: TRBJ1-5
clone size: -
D gene: -
CDR3 protein: CASSQFREIEPQHF
CDR3 DNA: TGTGCCAGCAGTCAGTTCAGGGAAATTGAGCCCCAGCATTTT

V gene: TRBV28
J gene: TRBJ2-6
clone size: -
D gene: TRBD1
CDR3 protein: CASFRGVGQGGGANVLTF
CDR3 DNA: TGTGCCAGCTTTCGGGGAGTGGGACAGGGCGGTGGGGCCAACGTCCTGACTTTC

V gene: TRBV25-1
J gene: TRBJ1-2
clone size: -
D gene: TRBD1
CDR3 protein: CASSELGQGDGYTF
CDR3 DNA: TGTGCCAGCAGTGAGCTGGGACAGGGGGATGGCTACACCTTC

V gene: TRBV2
J gene: TRBJ1-2
clone size: many
D gene: TRBD1
CDR3 protein: CASSSLSDQQGAGYGYTF
CDR3 DNA: TGTGCCAGCAGTTCACTTAGCGATCAACAGGGGGCGGGATATGGCTACACCTTC

V gene: TRBV10-2
J gene: TRBJ1-2
clone size: -
D gene: -
CDR3 protein: CASSETGPYGYTF
CDR3 DNA: TGCGCCAGCAGTGAGACAGGGCCCTATGGCTACACCTTC

V gene: TRBV28
J gene: TRBJ2-1
clone size: -
D gene: TRBD2
CDR3 protein: CASSTWTSGRSWPKQFF
CDR3 DNA: TGTGCCAGCAGTACCTGGACTAGCGGGAGGAGTTGGCCCAAGCAGTTCTTC

V gene: TRBV7-9
J gene: TRBJ2-7
clone size: -
D gene: TRBD2
CDR3 protein: CASSLLAGVDEQYF
CDR3 DNA: TGTGCCAGCAGCTTATTAGCGGGAGTGGACGAGCAGTACTTC

V gene: TRBV5-1
J gene: TRBJ2-5
clone size: -
D gene: TRBD2
CDR3 protein: CASSLEGLAGNFQETQYF
CDR3 DNA: TGCGCCAGCAGCTTGGAAGGGTTAGCGGGGAACTTCCAAGAGACCCAGTACTTC

V gene: TRBV5-6
J gene: TRBJ2-2
clone size: -
D gene: -
CDR3 protein: CASSLGGAGELFF
CDR3 DNA: TGTGCCAGCAGCTTGGGGGGGGCCGGGGAGCTGTTTTTT

V gene: TRBV5-1
J gene: TRBJ2-5
clone size: -
D gene: -
CDR3 protein: CASSSPNKIQETQYF
CDR3 DNA: TGCGCCAGCAGCTCTCCTAATAAAATCCAAGAGACCCAGTACTTC

V gene: TRBV4-3
J gene: TRBJ1-1
clone size: -
D gene: -
CDR3 protein: CASSRDSQNTEAFF
CDR3 DNA: TGCGCCAGCAGCCGGGACTCCCAGAACACTGAAGCTTTCTTT

V gene: TRBV28
J gene: TRBJ1-4
clone size: -
D gene: -
CDR3 protein: CASSSAGRGNEKLFF
CDR3 DNA: TGTGCCAGCAGCTCCGCGGGACGGGGAAATGAAAAACTGTTTTTT

V gene: TRBV14
J gene: TRBJ1-2
clone size: -
D gene: -
CDR3 protein: CASSQSNPGYGYTF
CDR3 DNA: TGTGCCAGCAGCCAAAGTAACCCGGGCTATGGCTACACCTTC

V gene: TRBV6-1
J gene: TRBJ1-6
clone size: -
D gene: TRBD1
CDR3 protein: CASTAGTENSPLHF
CDR3 DNA: TGTGCCAGCACGGCCGGGACAGAGAATTCACCCCTCCACTTT

V gene: TRBV11-3
J gene: TRBJ2-5
clone size: once
D gene: TRBD2
CDR3 protein: CASSSYLAGTETQYF
CDR3 DNA: TGTGCCAGCAGCTCCTATTTAGCGGGGACAGAGACCCAGTACTTC

V gene: TRBV6-1
J gene: TRBJ2-6
clone size: -
D gene: TRBD1
CDR3 protein: CASSEAQGAGANVLTF
CDR3 DNA: TGTGCCAGCAGTGAAGCGCAGGGGGCTGGGGCCAACGTCCTGACTTTC

V gene: TRBV6-5
J gene: TRBJ2-1
clone size: few
D gene: TRBD1
CDR3 protein: CASSQDRGPYNEQFF
CDR3 DNA: TGTGCCAGCAGCCAAGACAGGGGGCCGTACAATGAGCAGTTCTTC

V gene: TRBV27
J gene: TRBJ2-7
clone size: -
D gene: -
CDR3 protein: CASSLWPGNREQYF
CDR3 DNA: TGTGCCAGCAGTTTATGGCCAGGTAACCGAGAGCAGTACTTC

V gene: TRBV19
J gene: TRBJ2-5
clone size: -
D gene: TRBD1
CDR3 protein: CASSTLGQPQETQYF
CDR3 DNA: TGTGCCAGTAGTACGCTGGGACAGCCACAAGAGACCCAGTACTTC

V gene: TRBV6-1
J gene: TRBJ2-5
clone size: few
D gene: -
CDR3 protein: CASSEGRGGEETQYF
CDR3 DNA: TGTGCCAGCAGTGAAGGAAGAGGGGGGGAAGAGACCCAGTACTTC

V gene: TRBV4-1
J gene: TRBJ2-1
clone size: -
D gene: -
CDR3 protein: CASSQDPGNEQFF
CDR3 DNA: TGCGCCAGCAGCCAAGACCCCGGCAATGAGCAGTTCTTC

V gene: TRBV28
J gene: TRBJ1-2
clone size: few
D gene: -
CDR3 protein: CASSLQGNGYTF
CDR3 DNA: TGTGCCAGCAGTTTACAGGGGAATGGCTACACCTTC

V gene: TRBV28
J gene: TRBJ1-4
clone size: -
D gene: -
CDR3 protein: CASSDYRVNEKLFF
CDR3 DNA: TGTGCCAGCAGTGACTACAGGGTGAATGAAAAACTGTTTTTT

V gene: TRBV28
J gene: TRBJ1-1
clone size: -
D gene: TRBD1
CDR3 protein: CASTLAGQVGGAFF
CDR3 DNA: TGTGCCAGCACTCTCGCCGGACAGGTCGGGGGAGCTTTCTTT

V gene: TRBV6-6
J gene: TRBJ1-6
clone size: -
D gene: -
CDR3 protein: CASKQTYNSPLHF
CDR3 DNA: TGTGCCAGCAAGCAAACCTATAATTCACCCCTCCACTTT

V gene: TRBV11-2
J gene: TRBJ2-2
clone size: -
D gene: TRBD2
CDR3 protein: CASSTTSGRNLWELFF
CDR3 DNA: TGTGCCAGCAGCACCACTAGCGGGAGAAACCTATGGGAGCTGTTTTTT

V gene: TRBV4-1
J gene: TRBJ2-7
clone size: -
D gene: -
CDR3 protein: CASSQEWRTFYEQYF
CDR3 DNA: TGCGCCAGCAGCCAAGAATGGCGGACATTCTACGAGCAGTACTTC

V gene: TRBV7-8
J gene: TRBJ2-7
clone size: -
D gene: TRBD2
CDR3 protein: CASSPKRELPLEQYF
CDR3 DNA: TGTGCCAGCAGCCCAAAGCGGGAGTTACCCCTCGAGCAGTACTTC

V gene: TRBV12-5
J gene: TRBJ2-1
clone size: once
D gene: -
CDR3 protein: CASGLLNEQFF
CDR3 DNA: TGTGCTAGTGGTTTGCTTAATGAGCAGTTCTTC

V gene: TRBV28
J gene: TRBJ2-2
clone size: -
D gene: TRBD1
CDR3 protein: CASRGQGNTGELFF
CDR3 DNA: TGTGCCAGCAGGGGACAGGGGAACACCGGGGAGCTGTTTTTT

V gene: TRBV13
J gene: TRBJ2-7
clone size: -
D gene: -
CDR3 protein: CASSYGGTSYEQYF
CDR3 DNA: TGTGCCAGCAGCTATGGAGGGACCTCTTACGAGCAGTACTTC

V gene: TRBV28
J gene: TRBJ2-7
clone size: -
D gene: TRBD1
CDR3 protein: CASSSTGESYEQYF
CDR3 DNA: TGTGCCAGCAGTAGTACAGGGGAATCCTACGAGCAGTACTTC

V gene: TRBV7-9
J gene: TRBJ2-3
clone size: -
D gene: -
CDR3 protein: CASSLEFLTDTQYF
CDR3 DNA: TGTGCCAGCAGCTTAGAATTCCTCACAGATACGCAGTATTTT

V gene: TRBV2
J gene: TRBJ2-1
clone size: -
D gene: -
CDR3 protein: CASMVQGLHNEQFF
CDR3 DNA: TGTGCCAGCATGGTCCAGGGCCTTCACAATGAGCAGTTCTTC